Each of the 5 T cell receptor beta chains below was sequenced from the same sample in a study of T cells in Graves' hyperthyroidism and ophthalmopathy. TCR beta CDR3 sequences were amplified from RNA transcripts. TCR CDR3 underwent first-round RT-PCR with the HTBI primer set. TCRdb passed the multiplex PCR reads through MiXCR, listing each CDR3 protein once. The repertoire holds 500,000 to 650,000 distinct CDR3 sequences, about 14% seen once, with 9.5% to 15% in the top ten. Sequencing was done on a sample of blood. The receptors were gathered from a woman aged 50 to 60 with Graves' ophthalmopathy.

V gene TRBV7-9 combines with J gene TRBJ2-5; D possibly uses TRBD1 or TRBD2 (6 bases each). The CDR3 extends over 15 amino acids. Germline CDR1 reads SEHNR; CDR2 reads FQNEAQ (reference sequence). The V end lost 2 bases, the J end lost 3 bases, and 13 bases lay between the germline ends. The DNA for the CDR3 is TGTGCCAGCAGCTTACCTCGGGGGCGAAAAGAGACCCAGTACTTC. It codes for CASSLPRGRKETQYF.

This clonotype was recorded many times. The CDR3 nucleotides read TGTGCCAGCAGCTTAAGTCCGTTCTCTGGAAACACCATATATTTT. Its protein product is CASSLSPFSGNTIYF. V usage is TRBV7-2 and J usage is TRBJ1-3; D uncertain. Germline V lookup: CDR1 SGHTA, CDR2 FQGNSA. V was pared by 2 bases and J by 0 bases, with 8 bases between. The CDR3 length is 15 residues.

Comments on this clonotype: It may be a read error: a sequence one base away is much more abundant. The gene calls are TRBV20-1 and TRBJ1-5; TRBD1 might be the D (6 bases). V was pared by 0 bases and J by 5 bases, with 17 bases between. This CDR3 comprises 16 residues. The V gene's germline CDR1 is DFQATT and CDR2 SNEGSKA (reference sequence). The CDR3 DNA sequence: TGCAGTGCTAGAGATCGTCGCAGGGGCAGCGATCAGCCCCAGCATTTT. Its translation: CSARDRRRGSDQPQHF.

This clonotype was counted many times. The chain combines TRBV6-1 with TRBJ2-7, with 7 bases that match TRBD2. V gave up 6 bases and J gave up 2 bases; unmatched junction bases: 10. This CDR3 contains 15 residues. Germline loops: CDR1 MNHNS, CDR2 SASEGT. The CDR3 DNA sequence: TGTGCCAGCAGCCCTATACCGGGACTACCCTACGAGCAGTACTTC. Protein product: CASSPIPGLPYEQYF.

This clonotype was counted between two and nine times. The chain has TRBV4-2 and TRBJ2-5; possibly TRBD1 for D (5 bases). The V end was cut by 7 bases, the J end by 0 bases, with 9 bases between. Looked up from germline, CDR1 is LGHNA and CDR2 is YNFKEQ. CDR3 size: 13 residues. The DNA of the CDR3 is TGTGCCAGCAAGATACAGGACCAAGAGACCCAGTACTTC. Translating gives CASKIQDQETQYF.